This T cell receptor (beta chain) derives from a study of OX40 agonist ivuxolimab in advanced cancers. Study results and caveats: The study observed clonal expansion of CD4+ and CD8+ blood T cells by week 6 at 0.1 to 3.0 mg/kg. People who partly responded at 0.1-3.0 mg/kg had some of the least clonal expansion seen.

In regard to this clone: As yet, its antigen is unknown.

TCRdb's table, derived via immunoSEQ multiplex PCR, lists solely in-frame clones and lacks some. The sample lists nearly 70,000 clones, about 84% occurring once. The CDR3 sequence is 14 residues long. V was clipped by 5 bases and J by 4 bases, with 14 bases between them. Per germline, CDR1 ENHRY and CDR2 SYGVKD. V is TRBV10-3 and J is TRBJ1-1, with D maybe TRBD1 (5 bases). This TCR was sampled from an adult with an advanced solid tumor such as melanoma, head and neck, liver or kidney cancer. The source was CD4+ or CD8+ T cells sorted from blood, collected in a trial of the OX40 agonist ivuxolimab. CDR3: CAISLGPGATEAFF. The CDR3 coding sequence is TGTGCCATCAGTCTTGGACCCGGGGCCACTGAAGCTTTCTTT.